This T cell receptor beta chain stems from a study of CXCR3-negative and CXCR3-positive naive CD8 T cells. Whole-study results and caveats: Against CXCR3-negative naive cells, CXCR3-positive naive cells showed more hydrophobic TRB CDR3s.

Note on this clonotype: Its antigen is currently unknown.

The study made its TRB cDNA libraries by 5' RACE, adding UMI labels. TCRdb re-called the 5' RACE reads and catalogs CDR3 proteins one per entry, DNA excluded. This sample's clone table lists roughly 63,000 distinct CDR3 sequences. The CDR3 covers 15 residues. Germline V lookup: CDR1 DFQATT, CDR2 SNEGSKA (reference sequence). The V and J genes are TRBV20-1 and TRBJ2-1; TCRdb designates TRBD2, a call that cannot be tested without DNA. This sequence originates from a human donor in good health. Some clones in this sample may be carry-over from other donors' samples. What was sequenced was naive CXCR3+ CD8+ T cells from blood. The subset denotes: CD45RO-CCR7+CD27+CD95- naive CD8+ T cells expressing CXCR3 (TNR3+). CDR3 protein: CSASGAGVAYNEQFF.